Below are 27 T cell receptor beta chains sequenced from a single sample in a study of blood T cell repertoires in COVID-19. Only in-frame clones appear in the TCRdb table, and some are missing; sequencing was by immunoSEQ multiplex PCR. This table holds about 400,000 clones, just under 90% found once. The sequencing sample was made of PBMCs or T cells enriched from blood (not recorded which). All receptors derive from a woman aged 25 to 45 who had recovered from COVID-19.

This clone was counted a few times. This chain links TRBV6-4 with TRBJ2-2; the match to TRBD2 covers 8 bases. Germline CDR1 is MRHNA and CDR2 is SNTAGT. The CDR3 runs to 15 residues. J was trimmed by 4 bases and V by 2 bases; bases with no gene match: 3. The CDR3 here is CASSDSGGLTGELFF. In nucleotides, the CDR3 is TGTGCCAGCAGTGACAGCGGGGGTCTCACCGGGGAGCTGTTTTTT.

This clone was picked up one time. V usage is TRBV19 and J usage is TRBJ1-5; D unresolved. CDR3 size: 14 residues. Trimming stripped 5 bases from V and 0 bases from J, with 8 bases between. Germline-derived CDR1 and CDR2 are LNHDA and SQIVND (reference sequence). CDR3 nucleotides: TGTGCCAGTAGTCCAACAGATAGCAATCAGCCCCAGCATTTT. Encoded protein: CASSPTDSNQPQHF.

This chain connects TRBV5-4 to TRBJ2-3; TRBD1 matches at 9 bases. Germline-derived CDR1 and CDR2 are SGHNT and YYREEE (reference sequence). V shed 0 bases and J 5 bases; nucleotides not matched to a gene: 4. The CDR3 spans 15 residues. The CDR3 is CASSLVDRGGDTQYF. The CDR3 nucleotides are TGTGCCAGCAGCTTGGTGGACAGGGGTGGAGATACGCAGTATTTT.

This clone was seen just once. V usage is TRBV2 and J usage is TRBJ1-4, with 7 bases identical to TRBD1. Looked up from germline, CDR1 is SNHLY and CDR2 is FYNNEI. The CDR3 has 18 amino acids. Trimming at V came to 8 bases and at J to 5 bases, leaving 20 bases not matched to a gene. DNA of the CDR3: TGTGCCAGCCGCCTGGGGGCGAGCTCCGGGACAGAAAATGAAAAACTGTTTTTT. Protein product: CASRLGASSGTENEKLFF.

This chain joins TRBV7-2 and TRBJ2-1; the D gene is possibly TRBD2 (5 bases). Trimming left V 4 bases short and J 0 bases short, with 10 bases between. The CDR3 contains 15 residues. Germline V gene data show CDR1 as SGHTA and CDR2 as FQGNSA. The CDR3 region is CASSSLGSSYNEQFF. Here the CDR3 DNA reads TGTGCCAGCAGCTCACTAGGGAGCTCCTACAATGAGCAGTTCTTC.

The rearrangement links TRBV7-8 to TRBJ2-1, with D unclear. Germline-derived CDR1 and CDR2 are SGHVS and FQNEAQ. V lost 5 bases, J lost 10 bases, and 18 bases lay in between. The CDR3 spans 14 residues. This CDR3 is CASSPYTIPGEQFF. The CDR3 nucleotides read TGTGCCAGCAGCCCCTACACCATACCCGGGGAGCAGTTCTTC.

V is TRBV6-5 and J is TRBJ2-1; TRBD1 matches 9 bases. The germline V gene encodes CDR1 MNHEY and CDR2 SVGAGI. Trimming took 5 bases from V and 15 from J; bases not matched to a gene: 5. CDR3 length: 11 amino acids. The chain's CDR3 is CASSTGTGSFF. CDR3 coding DNA: TGTGCCAGCAGTACCGGGACAGGGTCGTTCTTC.

This chain links TRBV27 with TRBJ1-6; no clear D. V was cut by 9 bases and J by 2 bases, with 11 bases left in between. Germline V lookup: CDR1 MNHEY, CDR2 SMNVEV (reference sequence). The CDR3 extends over 14 amino acids. CDR3 region: CASGSGTYNSPLHF. The CDR3 DNA is TGTGCCAGTGGGTCCGGGACCTATAATTCACCCCTCCACTTT.

This chain links TRBV11-2 with TRBJ2-3, with 7 bases that match TRBD2. This CDR3 spans 17 amino acids. Germline V CDR1 and CDR2: SGHAT, FQNNGV. The V and J ends lost 5 bases and 0 bases, in that order; junction bases with no gene match: 11. For the CDR3, the DNA is TGTGCCAGCAGCCCCGTCGGGGGGTGGTATAGCACAGATACGCAGTATTTT. Its protein is CASSPVGGWYSTDTQYF.

The chain uses TRBV2 and TRBJ2-2; D possibly corresponds to TRBD2 (6 bases). CDR3 size: 14 residues. The V gene's germline CDR1 is SNHLY and CDR2 FYNNEI. Trimming took off 8 bases at V and 4 bases at J, with 14 bases between the two ends. The CDR3 DNA sequence: TGTGCCAGCGAAGGGCGGGGATTCACCGGGGAGCTGTTTTTT. Its translation is CASEGRGFTGELFF.

The chain is built from TRBV10-3 and TRBJ2-5, with 10 bases identical to TRBD2. This CDR3 contains 18 residues. J lost 5 bases, V lost 1 base, and 13 bases had no gene match. CDR1 is ENHRY, CDR2 SYGVKD, per germline. DNA of the CDR3: TGTGCCATCAGTGAGTGGGGGACTAGCGCGTCTGCGTCGGAGACCCAGTACTTC. This translates into CAISEWGTSASASETQYF.

This sequence joins TRBV23-1 and TRBJ1-4; TRBD1 might be the D (6 bases). TRBV23-1 is treated as an ORF (open reading frame) with a function not yet certain. The ends were cut back, 11 bases at V and 7 bases at J, with 32 bases in the middle. This CDR3 has 18 amino acids. The CDR3: CAGNTTGFFPIAPEKLFF. For the CDR3, the DNA is TGCGCCGGCAACACAACAGGGTTTTTTCCAATAGCCCCTGAAAAACTGTTTTTT.

The V call is TRBV6-6, the J call TRBJ2-7; D gene uncertain. Trimming left V 2 bases short and J 0 bases short, with 8 bases between. The germline V gene encodes CDR1 MNHNY and CDR2 SVGAGI (reference sequence). The CDR3 consists of 14 residues. The CDR3 is CASSYQAFSYEQYF. CDR3 sequence (DNA): TGTGCCAGCAGTTACCAGGCCTTCTCCTACGAGCAGTACTTC.

This clone was detected a few times. The rearrangement uses TRBV5-1 and TRBJ2-2; possibly TRBD2 for D (6 bases). V was cut by 0 bases and J by 7 bases, with 13 bases left in between. This CDR3 is built from 15 residues. From germline, CDR1 is SGHRS and CDR2 YFSETQ. The CDR3 region is CASSLALGRNGELFF. The CDR3 DNA is TGCGCCAGCAGCTTGGCGCTAGGGAGGAACGGGGAGCTGTTTTTT.

A single count supports this clone. The chain joins TRBV28 to TRBJ2-7; 14 positions agree with TRBD2. The ends lost 5 bases at V and 4 bases at J; junction bases unmatched: 4. Germline V gene sequence: CDR1 MDHEN, CDR2 SYDVKM. The CDR3 spans 15 residues. The chain's CDR3 is CASSTGTSGRYEQYF. The CDR3, as DNA: TGTGCCAGCAGTACCGGGACTAGCGGGAGATACGAGCAGTACTTC.

This sequence joins TRBV5-1 and TRBJ1-2, with D possibly TRBD1 on 6 matching bases. The CDR3 has 15 residues. The germline CDR1 and CDR2 sequences are SGHRS and YFSETQ. Trimming took off 3 bases at V and 1 base at J, with 13 bases between the two ends. The CDR3 sequence is CASSSGTRLNYGYTF. CDR3 DNA sequence: TGCGCCAGCAGCTCCGGGACAAGACTTAACTATGGCTACACCTTC.

This chain joins TRBV25-1 and TRBJ1-1, with a possible D match to TRBD1 (5 bases). V lost 4 bases, J lost 5 bases, and 8 bases lay in between. Germline V lookup: CDR1 MGHDK, CDR2 SYGVNS. The CDR3 sequence is 12 residues long. The CDR3 DNA sequence: TGTGCCAGCAGTGGCAGGGTGACTGAAGCTTTCTTT. Encoded protein: CASSGRVTEAFF.

As concerns this clone: Other DNA sequences in this sample translate to the same CDR3. The rearrangement uses TRBV24-1 and TRBJ1-5, with TRBD1 as a possible D gene (6 bases). Germline V gene data show CDR1 as KGHDR and CDR2 as SFDVKD. The CDR3 is made up of 14 amino acids. With 0 bases removed from V and 5 bases from J, the gap between germline ends came to 7 bases. The CDR3, as DNA: TGTGCCACCAGTGATTTGTCAGGGGATCAGCCCCAGCATTTT. Protein sequence: CATSDLSGDQPQHF.

CDR3 sequence reads: CASSQVGGAGTDTQYF. The CDR3 DNA sequence: TGCGCCAGCAGCCAAGTAGGGGGCGCCGGCACAGATACGCAGTATTTT. The chain links TRBV4-1 to TRBJ2-3; 7 nucleotides line up with TRBD1. Germline-derived CDR1 and CDR2 are MGHRA and YSYEKL. There are 16 residues in the CDR3. Trimming cost V 1 base and J 1 base; bases outside gene matches: 5.

This clone was recorded only once. The rearrangement joins TRBV2 to TRBJ1-4; 8 positions agree with TRBD1. The junction had 9 bases not matched to a gene; V was cut back by 3 bases and J by 6 bases. CDR1 is SNHLY, CDR2 FYNNEI, per germline. This CDR3 comprises 16 residues. This CDR3 is CASSDRQGARDEKLFF. The CDR3 DNA sequence: TGTGCCAGCAGTGACCGTCAGGGGGCGCGTGATGAAAAACTGTTTTTT. The variable domain in full, with the rest retrieved from reference TRBV2 and TRBJ1-4, is EPEVTQTPSHQVTQMGQEVILRCVPISNHLYFYWYRQILGQKVEFLVSFYNNEISEKSEIFDDQFSVERPDGSNFTLKIRSTKLEDSAMYFCASSDRQGARDEKLFFGSGTQLSVL.

V and J are TRBV2 and TRBJ1-2; possible D gene TRBD1, 6 bases. Trimming took 4 bases from V and 6 from J, leaving 18 bases between them. There are 15 residues in the CDR3. Germline CDR1 SNHLY, CDR2 FYNNEI. The CDR3 protein is CASSGSRDIGDGYTF. The CDR3 DNA sequence: TGTGCCAGCAGTGGGAGTAGGGACATTGGGGATGGCTACACCTTC.

The V call is TRBV9, the J call TRBJ1-2; D gene uncertain. The V gene's germline CDR1 is SGDLS and CDR2 YYNGEE. The germline V and J ends were trimmed by 0 bases and 7 bases, with 16 bases remaining between them. The CDR3 loop spans 15 amino acids. The CDR3: CASSVGGSAPSGYTF. The CDR3 DNA sequence: TGTGCCAGCAGCGTAGGCGGCTCCGCCCCTTCTGGCTACACCTTC.

The rearrangement joins TRBV20-1 to TRBJ1-4, with 7 bases lining up with TRBD1. V trimming: 3 bases; J trimming: 7 bases; junction bases outside the gene matches: 5. The CDR3 extends over 13 amino acids. Germline-derived CDR1 and CDR2 are DFQATT and SNEGSKA (reference sequence). CDR3 bases: TGCAGTGCTAGTGGAGGGGGCAGTGAAAAACTGTTTTTT. Protein sequence: CSASGGGSEKLFF.

Notes on this clone: Different DNA sequences within this sample yield the same CDR3. The chain has TRBV3-1 (or the pseudogene TRBV3-2) and TRBJ2-3, with D possibly matching TRBD1 (5 bases). This CDR3 comprises 15 residues. Germline CDR1 LGHDT, CDR2 YNNKEL (reference sequence). Trimming stripped 1 base from V and 0 bases from J, with 8 bases between. CDR3 region: CASSQGGASTDTQYF. In nucleotides, the CDR3 is TGTGCCAGCAGCCAAGGTGGGGCAAGCACAGATACGCAGTATTTT.

The V and J genes are TRBV19 and TRBJ1-5; weak D call: TRBD1 (5 bases). The length of the CDR3 is 13 residues. Germline lookup yields CDR1 LNHDA and CDR2 SQIVND (reference sequence). The V and J ends lost 8 bases and 3 bases respectively, with 11 bases between them. The CDR3 here is CASVPGPNQPQHF. The CDR3 coding sequence is TGTGCCAGTGTCCCAGGGCCCAATCAGCCCCAGCATTTT. The whole variable domain, remainder taken from reference TRBV19 and TRBJ1-5, is DGGITQSPKYLFRKEGQNVTLSCEQNLNHDAMYWYRQDPGQGLRLIYYSQIVNDFQKGDIAEGYSVSREKKESFPLTVTSAQKNPTAFYLCASVPGPNQPQHFGDGTRLSIL.

The CDR3 loop reads CASSVDPDRVPGELFF. CDR3 sequence (DNA): TGTGCCAGCAGCGTGGATCCTGACAGGGTCCCCGGGGAGCTGTTTTTT. The J gene is TRBJ2-2, the V gene TRBV9; 7 bases line up with TRBD1. The V gene end was trimmed by 2 bases and the J gene end by 6 bases; junction bases not matched to a gene: 10. CDR1 SGDLS and CDR2 YYNGEE come from the germline V gene. The CDR3 consists of 16 residues.

The rearrangement joins TRBV25-1 to TRBJ2-1; 12 bases map to TRBD2. This CDR3 spans 17 amino acids. V shed 3 bases and J 0 bases; nucleotides not matched to a gene: 3. Germline values: CDR1 MGHDK, CDR2 SYGVNS. CDR3 protein: CASSDGLAGFSYNEQFF. The CDR3 DNA reads as TGTGCCAGCAGTGATGGACTAGCGGGATTCTCCTACAATGAGCAGTTCTTC.